These 2 T cell receptor beta chains came from one sample sequenced in a study of regulatory T cells in long-lasting Graves disease. Arm-PCR of CDR3 regions with iRepertoire HTBI primers generated TCR beta libraries. TCRdb called the multiplex PCR reads again in MiXCR, with one record for every CDR3 protein. This table holds approximately 440,000 distinct CDR3 sequences, 15% to 20% found once. Regarding time point: newly diagnosed GD, antithyroid drugs for less than 3 months. There was RNA extracted from PBMCs, and the TCR library was made from it. The same sample was also studied in work on T cells in Graves' hyperthyroidism and ophthalmopathy.

The specimen was peripheral blood mononuclear cells (PBMCs), collected at new diagnosis, from a patient treated with antithyroid drugs. Receptors were obtained from a man between 40 and 49 years old with Graves disease.

V is TRBV5-1 and J is TRBJ1-4, with D perhaps TRBD1 (6 bases). Germline V gene data show CDR1 as SGHRS and CDR2 as YFSETQ. V lost 5 bases and J 0 bases, leaving 11 bases between the germline ends. The CDR3 contains 15 residues. The CDR3 DNA reads TGCGCCAGCAGTCGCCACAGGGCAACTAATGAAAAACTGTTTTTT. Translating gives CASSRHRATNEKLFF. The full variable domain, completed using reference TRBV5-1 and TRBJ1-4, is KAGVTQTPRYLIKTRGQQVTLSCSPISGHRSVSWYQQTPGQGLQFLFEYFSETQRNKGNFPGRFSGRQFSNSRSEMNVSTLELGDSALYLCASSRHRATNEKLFFGSGTQLSVL.

This clonotype appeared many times. The chain is built from TRBV6-5 and TRBJ2-7, with D possibly TRBD1 on 5 matching bases. V was clipped by 4 bases and J by 1 base, with 14 bases between them. Per the germline V gene, CDR1 is MNHEY and CDR2 is SVGAGI. The CDR3 covers 15 residues. In DNA form, the CDR3 reads TGTGCCAGCAGTTTGGCTAGGGGTTGGTCCTACGAGCAGTACTTC. This translates into CASSLARGWSYEQYF.